This passage covers 18 T cell receptor beta chains from one sample sequenced in a study of beta chain features in type 1 diabetes. cDNA synthesis used the whole RNA isolate, giving expressed TCRB sequences. The method was immunoSEQ multiplex PCR; TCRdb's version includes in-frame clones alone and lacks a portion of them. The table has 250,000 to 350,000 clones, around 13% seen once; the top ten hold about 6.6%. Sequenced material: central memory CD4+ T cells from blood. These TCRs come from a young man in good health.

This clone came up many times. CDR3 region: CAISESGGAQETQYF. CDR3 nucleotides: TGTGCCATCAGTGAAAGCGGGGGGGCGCAAGAGACCCAGTACTTC. This rearrangement joins TRBV10-3 to TRBJ2-5; 10 positions agree with TRBD2. This CDR3 has 15 amino acids. The V gene end was trimmed by 3 bases and the J gene end by 2 bases; junction bases not matched to a gene: 3. The germline CDR1 and CDR2 sequences are ENHRY and SYGVKD.

This clone has only a few counts. The rearrangement links TRBV7-6 to TRBJ2-1; either TRBD1 or TRBD2 may supply D (5 bases each). CDR1 is SGHVS and CDR2 is FNYEAQ in the germline V gene. This CDR3 comprises 15 residues. With 5 bases removed from V and 8 bases from J, the gap between germline ends came to 19 bases. This CDR3 is CASSDTGARGDEQFF. The DNA for the CDR3 is TGTGCCAGCAGCGATACCGGGGCTCGGGGAGATGAGCAGTTCTTC.

The V call is TRBV7-2, the J call TRBJ2-2, with 9 bases aligning to TRBD1. Looked up from germline, CDR1 is SGHTA and CDR2 is FQGNSA. After removal of 5 bases from V and 1 base from J, the junction contained 2 bases not matched to a gene. CDR3 length equals 15 residues. The CDR3 loop reads CASSRDRVNTGELFF. Here the CDR3 DNA reads TGTGCCAGCAGCCGGGACAGGGTGAACACCGGGGAGCTGTTTTTT.

This clone was observed a handful of times. The chain combines TRBV7-2 with TRBJ2-3, with D unclear. Deletions cut 1 base from V and 2 bases from J, with 7 bases between. Germline-derived CDR1 and CDR2 are SGHTA and FQGNSA. There are 14 residues in the CDR3. This CDR3 reads CASSLDWATDTQYF. In DNA, the CDR3 is TGTGCCAGCAGCTTAGATTGGGCCACAGATACGCAGTATTTT.

This chain uses TRBV9 with TRBJ2-5, with D perhaps matching TRBD1 (6 bases). V lost 4 bases and J lost 0, with 16 bases in between. The CDR3 length is 16 residues. In germline, CDR1 is SGDLS, CDR2 YYNGEE. This chain's CDR3 is CASSHTGSEYQETQYF. DNA for the CDR3: TGTGCCAGCAGCCACACAGGGTCAGAGTACCAAGAGACCCAGTACTTC.

The chain joins TRBV27 to TRBJ1-5; D not certain. The CDR3 contains 14 residues. CDR1 MNHEY and CDR2 SMNVEV come from the germline V gene (reference sequence). V lost 5 bases and J lost 0, with 8 bases in between. This CDR3 is CASSRENSNQPQHF. Here the CDR3 DNA reads TGTGCCAGCAGTAGAGAAAATAGCAATCAGCCCCAGCATTTT.

This clone was found many times. CDR3 region: CASEGQGHEQYF. CDR3 DNA: TGTGCCAGCGAGGGACAGGGCCACGAGCAGTACTTC. J is TRBJ2-7 and V is TRBV11-2; 9 bases map to TRBD1. The CDR3 totals 12 residues. The V and J ends lost 8 bases and 5 bases, in that order; junction bases with no gene match: 4. The germline gives CDR1 SGHAT, CDR2 FQNNGV. The complete variable domain, with remaining parts taken from reference TRBV11-2 and TRBJ2-7, reads EAGVAQSPRYKIIEKRQSVAFWCNPISGHATLYWYQQILGQGPKLLIQFQNNGVVDDSQLPKDRFSAERLKGVDSTLKIQPAKLEDSAVYLCASEGQGHEQYFGPGTRLTVT.

This clone was found a few times. This rearrangement joins TRBV7-2 to TRBJ2-7; TRBD2 matches 12 bases. The trim removed 4 bases at V and 4 bases at J, leaving 8 bases unmatched. From germline, CDR1 is SGHTA and CDR2 FQGNSA. The CDR3 runs to 16 residues. This chain's CDR3 is CASSSRTSGDRYEQYF. The CDR3 coding sequence is TGTGCCAGCAGCTCCCGGACTAGCGGGGATAGATACGAGCAGTACTTC.

This clone turned up a few times. The chain combines TRBV4-3 with TRBJ2-1; TRBD1 is a possible D gene (6 bases). The ends were cut back, 0 bases at V and 2 bases at J, with 8 bases in the middle. CDR3 size: 15 residues. The germline CDR1 and CDR2 sequences are LGHNA and YSLEER. Here the CDR3 reads CASSQDEGAYNEQFF. DNA for the CDR3: TGCGCCAGCAGCCAAGACGAGGGGGCCTACAATGAGCAGTTCTTC.

The V gene is TRBV7-2, the J gene TRBJ1-5, with D unresolved. Germline V gene data show CDR1 as SGHTA and CDR2 as FQGNSA. V lost 6 bases to trimming and J lost 2 bases, with 11 bases between them. CDR3 length: 14 residues. This chain's CDR3 is CASRPGPGNQPQHF. CDR3 bases: TGTGCCAGCAGGCCCGGCCCCGGCAATCAGCCCCAGCATTTT.

This clone turned up a few times. The rearrangement joins TRBV19 to TRBJ1-2; D is possibly TRBD1 (5 bases). The CDR3 contains 14 residues. CDR1 is LNHDA and CDR2 is SQIVND in the germline V gene (reference sequence). Trimming took off 3 bases at V and 8 bases at J, with 16 bases between the two ends. The CDR3 protein is CASSMARGLGGYTF. CDR3 DNA sequence: TGTGCCAGTAGTATGGCAAGGGGTTTAGGCGGCTACACCTTC.

About this clone: A junction end diverges from the germline sequence, so it may reflect a read error. In the same sample, other DNA sequences code for this CDR3. The chain uses TRBV5-4 and TRBJ2-1; D gene uncertain. The germline V gene encodes CDR1 SGHNT and CDR2 YYREEE (reference sequence). CDR3 length: 13 residues. DNA of the CDR3: TGCGCCAGCAGCCAAGAGCTTTACAATGAGCAGTTCTTC. Translated, it gives CASSQELYNEQFF. Full variable domain (missing parts from reference TRBV5-4 and TRBJ2-1): ETGVTQSPTHLIKTRGQQVTLRCSSQSGHNTVSWYQQALGQGPQFIFQYYREEENGRGNFPPRFSGLQFPNYSSELNVNALELDDSALYLCASSQELYNEQFFGPGTRLTVL.

The V gene is TRBV5-1, the J gene TRBJ1-5; 7 positions match TRBD1. The ends lost 3 bases at V and 3 bases at J; junction bases unmatched: 3. The germline V gene has CDR1 SGHRS and CDR2 YFSETQ. This CDR3 region has 14 residues. CDR3: CASSYGTDNQPQHF. The DNA for the CDR3 is TGCGCCAGCAGCTACGGGACAGACAATCAGCCCCAGCATTTT.

The rearrangement links TRBV11-3 to TRBJ2-1; possible D gene TRBD1, 6 bases. Germline-derived CDR1 and CDR2 are SGHNT and YENEEA. Trimming pared 4 bases from V and 1 base from J, leaving 14 bases between. The length of the CDR3 is 16 residues. The CDR3 nucleotides read TGTGCCAGCAGCTCTGGGGGCACGGGTTCCTACAATGAGCAGTTCTTC. Residues: CASSSGGTGSYNEQFF.

The chain combines TRBV11-2 with TRBJ1-1; the D gene is possibly TRBD1 (5 bases). The V end lost 5 bases, the J end lost 5 bases, and 12 bases lay between the germline ends. The germline V gene encodes CDR1 SGHAT and CDR2 FQNNGV. The CDR3 has 13 residues. The CDR3 spells CASSPRQRTEAFF. The CDR3 nucleotides are TGTGCCAGCAGCCCGCGACAGCGAACTGAAGCTTTCTTT.

The CDR3 loop is CASSFRERETQYF. Written as DNA, the CDR3 is TGTGCCAGCAGCTTTAGGGAGAGGGAGACCCAGTACTTC. The rearrangement joins TRBV21-1 to TRBJ2-5; TRBD2 is taken as the D call from the table, unchecked against the DNA. TRBV21-1 is a pseudogene locus. CDR3 size: 13 residues.

The chain combines TRBV4-3 with TRBJ2-5; TRBD1 is a possible D gene (6 bases). Trimming cost V 0 bases and J 4 bases, with 9 bases left between them. CDR1 is LGHNA and CDR2 is YSLEER in the germline V gene. The CDR3 has 14 residues. The CDR3 sequence is CASSQEWTAETQYF. The CDR3 DNA follows: TGCGCCAGCAGCCAAGAATGGACAGCAGAGACCCAGTACTTC.

This chain uses TRBV5-1 with TRBJ1-4; 7 positions match TRBD1. Unmatched junction bases numbered 6, after V lost 4 bases and J lost 3 bases. CDR1 and CDR2 (germline): SGHRS, YFSETQ. The CDR3 consists of 15 residues. CDR3 nucleotides: TGCGCCAGCAGCCGTGAGGGGGCGTCTAATGAAAAACTGTTTTTT. This translates into CASSREGASNEKLFF.